One and the same sample provided the 22 T cell receptor beta chains below, sequenced in a study of cytomegalovirus exposure and HLA in healthy donors. Use of 60 Vbeta and 13 Jbeta primers characterized the PCR. Using immunoSEQ multiplex PCR, the repertoire was profiled, and TCRdb retains in-frame clones only, with some absent. The data show about 52,000 clones, around 50% seen once. Input material: PBMCs. Every receptor here comes from a human donor in good health.

This clone was counted between two and nine times. The chain carries TRBV5-1 and TRBJ2-1; the match to TRBD2 covers 10 bases. The CDR3 consists of 15 residues. Per germline, CDR1 SGHRS and CDR2 YFSETQ. With 6 bases clipped from V and 3 bases from J, the junction kept 6 bases outside the gene matches. Here the CDR3 reads CASTSLAGDYNEQFF. The CDR3 DNA sequence: TGCGCCAGCACTTCCCTAGCGGGGGACTACAATGAGCAGTTCTTC.

V and J are TRBV25-1 and TRBJ2-5; 7 bases are shared with TRBD2. V shed 2 bases and J 2 bases; nucleotides not matched to a gene: 11. Germline V lookup: CDR1 MGHDK, CDR2 SYGVNS. The CDR3 extends over 17 amino acids. The CDR3 region has the DNA TGTGCCAGCAGTGAAGGGAGGGGCACAGCCCGGCAAGAGACCCAGTACTTC. Protein product: CASSEGRGTARQETQYF.

V gene TRBV30 combines with J gene TRBJ2-3; TRBD2 is a possible D gene (6 bases). CDR1 and CDR2 from the germline V gene are GTSNPN and SVGIG (reference sequence). V dropped 0 bases and J dropped 2 bases, with 15 bases sitting between them. This CDR3 spans 16 amino acids. The CDR3 region has the DNA TGTGCCTGGAGTGTAGGAGGGTGGGGAACCACAGATACGCAGTATTTT. Translating it yields CAWSVGGWGTTDTQYF.

V usage is TRBV5-5 and J usage is TRBJ2-7; no clear D gene. Trimming took off 0 bases at V and 3 bases at J, with 13 bases between the two ends. The CDR3 runs 15 residues. Germline CDR1 is SGHKS and CDR2 is YYEKEE (reference sequence). The CDR3 DNA reads TGTGCCAGCAGCTTGGCGGCCGATCCGGGCTACGAGCAGTACTTC. Its translation: CASSLAADPGYEQYF.

The rearrangement joins TRBV25-1 to TRBJ1-2; D is undetermined. The CDR3 runs 14 residues. V was trimmed by 4 bases and J by 4 bases, leaving 13 bases between them. Germline V CDR1 and CDR2: MGHDK, SYGVNS. The CDR3 reads CASSAPGGSYGYTF. The CDR3 DNA is TGTGCCAGCAGTGCCCCCGGAGGCAGCTATGGCTACACCTTC.

This chain joins TRBV6-5 and TRBJ1-2, with 7 bases fitting TRBD1. Per germline, CDR1 MNHEY and CDR2 SVGAGI. This CDR3 has 14 residues. Trimming took 5 bases from V and 7 from J; bases not matched to a gene: 10. DNA for the CDR3: TGTGCCAGCAGTCGCTCGGGACAGAGATTTGGCTACACCTTC. Amino acids: CASSRSGQRFGYTF.

In its sample, this clone was seen once. The gene calls are TRBV11-1 and TRBJ2-5; 11 bases are shared with TRBD2. Unmatched junction bases numbered 11, after V lost 5 bases and J lost 6 bases. CDR3 length: 16 amino acids. From germline, CDR1 is SGHAT and CDR2 FQDESV (reference sequence). DNA for the CDR3: TGTGCCAGCAGCCCCCTTAGCGGGGGGGCCCCGAAGACCCAGTACTTC. Its protein is CASSPLSGGAPKTQYF.

This clone has only a few counts. The chain uses TRBV9 and TRBJ2-6, with TRBD2 matching 7 bases. Per the germline V gene, CDR1 is SGDLS and CDR2 is YYNGEE. This CDR3 comprises 18 residues. Trimming took 0 bases from V and 0 from J; bases not matched to a gene: 6. The DNA of the CDR3 is TGTGCCAGCAGCGTAGCGGGGCGGGGGAGCTCTGGGGCCAACGTCCTGACTTTC. Translated: CASSVAGRGSSGANVLTF.

The V gene is TRBV7-9, the J gene TRBJ1-5, with 11 bases fitting TRBD1. V shed 5 bases, J shed 5 bases, and the junction held 2 bases outside the gene matches. CDR1 and CDR2 (germline): SEHNR, FQNEAQ (reference sequence). This CDR3 is built from 14 residues. The CDR3 DNA follows: TGTGCCAGCAGCGGGACAGGGGGGCATCAGCCCCAGCATTTT. Amino acid sequence: CASSGTGGHQPQHF.

This clone was observed a few times. The genes are TRBV5-1 and TRBJ1-1; D remains ambiguous. Trimming removed 4 bases at V and 0 bases at J, with 16 bases between. Germline V gene lookup returns CDR1 SGHRS and CDR2 YFSETQ. CDR3 length: 16 residues. The CDR3 bases are TGCGCCAGCAGCCCCTCGGTAGTTGCTTTGAACACTGAAGCTTTCTTT. It yields the protein CASSPSVVALNTEAFF.

The sample holds a few counts of this clone. The rearrangement joins TRBV15 to TRBJ1-5, with unresolved D. This CDR3 region has 14 residues. Germline CDR1 LNHNV, CDR2 YYDKDF (reference sequence). Trimming took off 3 bases at V and 2 bases at J, with 8 bases between the two ends. The DNA for the CDR3 is TGTGCCACCAGCAGGGGCGGGGGCAATCAGCCCCAGCATTTT. Its translation is CATSRGGGNQPQHF.

The CDR3: CAWTGGGLYNEQFF. CDR3 nucleotides: TGTGCCTGGACGGGCGGGGGTCTCTACAATGAGCAGTTCTTC. The V and J genes are TRBV30 and TRBJ2-1; 7 bases line up with TRBD2. Germline-derived CDR1 and CDR2 are GTSNPN and SVGIG (reference sequence). The V gene end was trimmed by 4 bases and the J gene end by 3 bases; junction bases not matched to a gene: 6. The length of the CDR3 is 14 residues.

This clone was seen a handful of times. V and J are TRBV7-6 and TRBJ1-4, with D possibly matching TRBD1 (6 bases). Trimming took off 5 bases at V and 7 bases at J, with 20 bases between the two ends. The germline CDR1 and CDR2 sequences are SGHVS and FNYEAQ. This CDR3 has 16 residues. The CDR3: CASSVTQGGLGEKLFF. The CDR3 DNA sequence: TGTGCCAGCAGCGTTACACAGGGTGGGCTAGGTGAAAAACTGTTTTTT. Filled out from reference TRBV7-6 and TRBJ1-4, the complete variable domain reads GAGVSQSPRYKVTKRGQDVALRCDPISGHVSLYWYRQALGQGPEFLTYFNYEAQQDKSGLPNDRFSAERPEGSISTLTIQRTEQRDSAMYRCASSVTQGGLGEKLFFGSGTQLSVL.

The chain employs TRBV7-9 and TRBJ2-7; D is undetermined. The CDR3 is 13 amino acids. In germline, CDR1 is SEHNR, CDR2 FQNEAQ (reference sequence). The ends were cut back, 2 bases at V and 2 bases at J, with 7 bases in the middle. This chain's CDR3 is CASSLRRTYEQYF. Written as DNA, the CDR3 is TGTGCCAGCAGCTTAAGGCGGACCTACGAGCAGTACTTC.

The V gene is TRBV6-1, the J gene TRBJ1-3; 8 bases are shared with TRBD1. This CDR3 region has 15 residues. CDR1 and CDR2 from the germline V gene are MNHNS and SASEGT. V gave up 2 bases and J gave up 5 bases; unmatched junction bases: 5. CDR3 coding DNA: TGTGCCAGCAGTGAATCAGGGGGCCAGCGAAACACCATATATTTT. Its protein is CASSESGGQRNTIYF.

This chain joins TRBV15 and TRBJ2-6, with a possible D match to TRBD2 (6 bases). The germline V gene has CDR1 LNHNV and CDR2 YYDKDF (reference sequence). Trimming cost V 5 bases and J 1 base, with 12 bases left between them. This CDR3 is 16 amino acids long. The CDR3 sequence: CATSPEGRSGANVLTF. DNA of the CDR3: TGTGCCACCAGCCCGGAGGGGAGATCTGGGGCCAACGTCCTGACTTTC.

This clone occurred once. The CDR3 DNA is TGTGCCAGCACCACAGGGGGCGAGGAGACCCAGTACTTC. This encodes CASTTGGEETQYF. The rearrangement uses TRBV7-9 and TRBJ2-5, with 9 bases matching TRBD1. Germline V gene sequence: CDR1 SEHNR, CDR2 FQNEAQ (reference sequence). V shed 7 bases, J shed 5 bases, and the junction held 5 bases outside the gene matches. The CDR3 consists of 13 residues.

This clone showed up just a few times. The chain employs TRBV27 and TRBJ2-1; 11 bases map to TRBD2. The CDR3 has 14 residues. From germline, CDR1 is MNHEY and CDR2 SMNVEV (reference sequence). The ends lost 5 bases at V and 6 bases at J; junction bases unmatched: 3. CDR3 loop: CASSAGTSGNEQFF. CDR3 DNA: TGTGCCAGCAGTGCCGGGACTAGCGGCAATGAGCAGTTCTTC.

This clone was observed a single time. V usage is TRBV7-3 and J usage is TRBJ2-3, with D tentatively TRBD1 (5 bases). Per the germline V gene, CDR1 is SGHTA and CDR2 is FQGTGA. The CDR3 covers 15 residues. Between the trimmed V and J ends, which lost 5 bases and 6 bases, there was a span of 18 bases. DNA for the CDR3: TGTGCCAGCAGCCGAACAGGAGCCAAGGCGGATACGCAGTATTTT. It encodes CASSRTGAKADTQYF.

The chain is built from TRBV19 and TRBJ1-1; TRBD1 aligns across 9 bases. This CDR3 has 14 residues. The V gene end was trimmed by 5 bases and the J gene end by 5 bases; junction bases not matched to a gene: 6. Germline lookup yields CDR1 LNHDA and CDR2 SQIVND (reference sequence). The CDR3 protein is CASSVQGARTEAFF. The CDR3 nucleotides read TGTGCCAGTAGTGTACAGGGGGCGAGGACTGAAGCTTTCTTT.

This chain joins TRBV10-3 and TRBJ2-4, with 10 positions matching TRBD2. Germline V gives CDR1 ENHRY, CDR2 SYGVKD. The CDR3 covers 15 residues. V lost 3 bases, J lost 8 bases, and 7 bases stayed unmatched. Written as DNA, the CDR3 is TGTGCCATCAGTGAAGGTAGCGGGGGGCGGGACATTCAGTACTTC. This sequence encodes CAISEGSGGRDIQYF.

The rearrangement joins TRBV19 to TRBJ1-5; 7 bases are a match to TRBD1. CDR3 length equals 15 residues. Germline V gene data show CDR1 as LNHDA and CDR2 as SQIVND (reference sequence). J was trimmed by 7 bases and V by 6 bases; bases with no gene match: 12. CDR3 nucleotide sequence: TGTGCCAGTAGGGGGGGACAGCTCAGGAGGCAGCCCCAGCATTTT. Protein: CASRGGQLRRQPQHF.